This T cell receptor beta chain was captured in a study of T-cell reconstitution after alpha-beta-depleted transplantation in children (dated by TCRdb to about 2016). For the study in its entirety: Using TCR repertoire profiling, the study quantitatively followed how T-cell immune reconstitution unfolded in children after TCRalphabeta/CD19-depleted allogeneic hematopoietic cell transplantation.

Relative to germline, V is 4 bases shorter and J is 10 bases shorter, with 23 bases between their ends. The germline V gene gives CDR1 as SGHAT and CDR2 as FQNNGV. Taken from cysteine to phenylalanine, the CDR3 has 16 residues. The DNA shown is the 48-base CDR3, in frame from base 1. Library prep was done by PCR. Sequencer: Illumina HiSeq 2500. TCR libraries were prepared with molecular barcoding, using unique molecular identifiers to normalize TCRbeta repertoire quantification. TCRdb itself trimmed the public reads at Q25 with fastp, ran MiXCR and retained productive beta chains. One record per CDR3 amino acid sequence lists the most common genes and DNA. The sample data list roughly 190,000 distinct CDR3 sequences, and 13% to 15% of these were observed just once. The ten largest account for under 15% of the sample. This clonotype showed up many times. This receptor's antigen is unknown. No much larger clone is present one base from it, and per-base qualities are unavailable.

Sequences were derived from PBMCs from the stem cell graft donor, sampled from the stem cell graft. This TCR derives from a human donor who donated a stem cell graft to a child with acute lymphoblastic leukemia. The chain is made from TRBV11-2 and TRBJ2-1, and possibly TRBD2, on 8 matching bases. Here the CDR3 is given as CASSSHGGLGGREQFF. The DNA reads as follows: TGTGCCAGCAGCTCGCATGGGGGACTAGGGGGCCGAGAGCAGTTCTTC.